This T cell receptor (beta chain) comes out of a study of cytomegalovirus exposure and HLA in healthy donors. Overall study: Previous work identified roughly 110 million unique TCR beta sequences from around 180 million T cells. Unique TCRs from HLA-typed donors, 85 million to 100 million of them, were held in an early data release.

Study outcomes and limitations: Donors belonging to an Asian-associated ancestry cluster reportedly showed fewer N-insertions in productive TCRs than the approximately 670-donor mean, according to what a later analysis found. An apparent linkage of common viral pathogens to several of the most significant clusters emerged in a later analysis.

Per germline, CDR1 SGHTA and CDR2 FQGNSA. The CDR3 extends over 17 amino acids. Germline trimming cut 0 bases from V and 4 bases from J; bases unmatched to any gene: 10. Use of 60 Vbeta and 13 Jbeta primers characterized the PCR. Assay used: immunoSEQ multiplex PCR; TCRdb lists only in-frame clones, some missing. This table has about 200,000 clones, about four fifths appearing once. On this clone: Its antigen remains unidentified.

The sequence was collected from a young man in good health and CMV-seronegative. J is TRBJ2-7 and V is TRBV7-2, with TRBD2 matching over 9 bases. The specimen was PBMCs. CDR3 nucleotide sequence: TGTGCCAGCAGCTTAGCCCCTGGGGCGGGGGGGGCGTACGAGCAGTACTTC. It encodes CASSLAPGAGGAYEQYF.